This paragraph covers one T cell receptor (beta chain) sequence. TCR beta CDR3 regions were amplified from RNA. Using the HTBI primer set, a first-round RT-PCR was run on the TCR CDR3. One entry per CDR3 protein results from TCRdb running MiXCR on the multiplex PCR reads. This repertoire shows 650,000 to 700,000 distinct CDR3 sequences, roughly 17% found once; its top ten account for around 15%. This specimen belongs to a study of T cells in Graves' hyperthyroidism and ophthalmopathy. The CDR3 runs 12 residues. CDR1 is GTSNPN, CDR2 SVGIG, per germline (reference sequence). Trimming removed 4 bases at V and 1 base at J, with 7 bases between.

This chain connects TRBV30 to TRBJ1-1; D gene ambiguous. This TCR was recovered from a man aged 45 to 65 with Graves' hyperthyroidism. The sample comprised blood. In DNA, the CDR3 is TGTGCCTGGAAGGATCCGAACACTGAAGCTTTCTTT. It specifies CAWKDPNTEAFF.